This T cell receptor (beta chain) was identified in a study of cytomegalovirus exposure and HLA in healthy donors. Study details: In an early release, HLA-typed donors contributed approximately 80 million unique TCR sequences. Whole-study results and caveats: Productive status was seen about 87% or about 30% of the time for most TCR beta V segments in an earlier analysis.

Remarks on this clone: Its cognate antigen is unknown.

Germline CDR1 MGHRA, CDR2 YSYEKL. CDR3 size: 16 residues. Trimming pared 8 bases from V and 3 bases from J, leaving 20 bases between. Researchers ran the PCR with 60 Vbeta and 13 Jbeta primers. Generated by immunoSEQ multiplex PCR, the TCRdb table keeps only in-frame clones and is missing some. Of about 240,000 clones listed, about 80% are singletons. The genes are TRBV4-1 and TRBJ1-5; the D is unclear. Specimen: PBMCs. The TCR originated in a woman between 55 and 75 years old in good health and CMV-seropositive. This chain's CDR3 is CASSRSGGPNNQPQHF. The CDR3, as DNA: TGCGCCAGCTCCCGCTCGGGAGGGCCCAACAATCAGCCCCAGCATTTT.